This is a list of T cell receptor beta chains from one sample in a study of control samples from healthy donors and cancer patients. Libraries were prepared by immunoSEQ multiplex PCR; TCRdb keeps only in-frame clonotypes and omits some of them. The sample shows some 200,000 clones, about nine tenths of them seen only once. The sequenced material came from blood. Source of these receptors: a woman aged 25 to 39 in good health. Both conserved end residues are part of each CDR3. The order of the fields is J gene, D gene, clone size, V gene, CDR3 DNA, CDR3 protein. The D gene is left open where the match is weak. Clone size, where shown, is once, few, many, or a class for clones that have expanded.

>TRBJ1-2|NA|NA|TRBV12-3/TRBV12-4
TGTGCCAGCAGTTATGCGAGGGAATATGGCTACACCTTC
CASSYAREYGYTF
>TRBJ1-2|TRBD1|NA|TRBV5-1
TGCGCCAGCAGCGCACAACAGGGGTACTATGGCTACACCTTC
CASSAQQGYYGYTF
>TRBJ1-3|NA|NA|TRBV18
TGTGCCAGCTCGGGGCGGAACTCTGGAAACACCATATATTTT
CASSGRNSGNTIYF
>TRBJ2-7|NA|NA|TRBV5-1
TGCGCCAGCAGTGTGGGCATTAACGAGCAGTACTTC
CASSVGINEQYF
>TRBJ1-2|TRBD1|once|TRBV6-5
TGTGCCAGCAGCGGGGACAGCTATGGCTACACCTTC
CASSGDSYGYTF
>TRBJ2-1|TRBD2|NA|TRBV9
TGTGCCAGCAGCGTTTCTAGCGGGAACAATGAGCAGTTCTTC
CASSVSSGNNEQFF
>TRBJ2-1|TRBD1|NA|TRBV2
TGTGCCAGCAGTGAACCGAGTCAGGGGGTCTACAATGAGCAGTTCTTC
CASSEPSQGVYNEQFF
>TRBJ2-3|NA|NA|TRBV10-1
TGCGCCAGCAGCACAAGCACAGATACGCAGTATTTT
CASSTSTDTQYF
>TRBJ2-2|TRBD2|NA|TRBV28
TGTGCCAGCAAGTCTAGCGGGAGGGCGAACACCGGGGAGCTGTTTTTT
CASKSSGRANTGELFF
>TRBJ2-3|NA|NA|TRBV6-2/TRBV6-3
TGTGCCAGCAGTTATGGTTTTAGCGGCCGCACAGATACGCAGTATTTT
CASSYGFSGRTDTQYF
>TRBJ1-1|TRBD1|NA|TRBV7-8
TGTGCCAGCAAACCCGGGACAGGGAACACTGAAGCTTTCTTT
CASKPGTGNTEAFF
>TRBJ1-6|TRBD1|NA|TRBV4-3
TGCGCCAGCAGCCAAGCCAACAGGGGATCACCCCTCCACTTT
CASSQANRGSPLHF
>TRBJ2-1|TRBD2|once|TRBV24-1
TGTGCCACCAGTGACCCACTAGCGGGAACCTACAATGAGCAGTTCTTC
CATSDPLAGTYNEQFF
>TRBJ1-6|TRBD1|NA|TRBV19
TGTGCCAGTAGGGACAGGGCTCGGGATAATTCACCCCTCCACTTT
CASRDRARDNSPLHF
>TRBJ2-7|TRBD2|NA|TRBV19
TGTGCCAGTAGTATCGGTGGGGGACTAGCGTCCTACGAGCAGTACTTC
CASSIGGGLASYEQYF
>TRBJ2-1|TRBD2|once|TRBV9
TGTGCCAGCAGCGGCGGACTAGCGTACAATGAGCAGTTCTTC
CASSGGLAYNEQFF
>TRBJ1-4|NA|NA|TRBV14
TGTGCCAGCAGCCAAGGGGTTTCGACTAATGAAAAACTGTTTTTT
CASSQGVSTNEKLFF
>TRBJ2-3|TRBD1|few|TRBV6-1
TGTGCCAGCAGTGAAGGGGCAGGGGGCGCAGATACGCAGTATTTT
CASSEGAGGADTQYF
>TRBJ1-1|NA|NA|TRBV27
TGTGCCAGCAGTTTATTGGGCATCTTGAACACTGAAGCTTTCTTT
CASSLLGILNTEAFF
>TRBJ1-1|NA|NA|TRBV5-1
TGCGCCAGCAGCTTGGTGGACCGGCGGACCACTGAAGCTTTCTTT
CASSLVDRRTTEAFF
>TRBJ2-1|TRBD2|NA|TRBV6-4
TGTGCCAGCAGTGTGTCTAGCGGGAGTGGCAATGAGCAGTTCTTC
CASSVSSGSGNEQFF
>TRBJ1-1|NA|NA|TRBV18
TGTGCCAGCTCACCCTTAGACAGGAGGACTGAAGCTTTCTTT
CASSPLDRRTEAFF
>TRBJ2-1|TRBD2|NA|TRBV4-3
TGCGCCAGCAGCCAAGTTGCGGGAGGGCGCAATGAGCAGTTCTTC
CASSQVAGGRNEQFF
>TRBJ2-7|NA|NA|TRBV4-3
TGCGCCAGCAGCCAACCCTGGAGTAGGGGCTACGAGCAGTACTTC
CASSQPWSRGYEQYF
>TRBJ2-5|TRBD1|once|TRBV6-5
TGTGCCAGCAGTCGTCCGGGACAGGGGGGTGAGACCCAGTACTTC
CASSRPGQGGETQYF
>TRBJ2-7|NA|NA|TRBV27
TGTGCCAGCAGGACAGACTACGAGCAGTACTTC
CASRTDYEQYF
>TRBJ2-2|NA|NA|TRBV7-7
TGTGCCAGCAGCTTAGGTCCTCTCTCCGGGGAGCTGTTTTTT
CASSLGPLSGELFF
>TRBJ1-2|TRBD1|NA|TRBV3-1/TRBV3-2
TGTGCCAGCAGCCCGGGACAGGGGAGGGGCTACACCTTC
CASSPGQGRGYTF
>TRBJ1-6|TRBD1|NA|TRBV5-1
TGCGCCAGCAGCTTGACCGGGACAGGGAGTAATTCACCCCTCCACTTT
CASSLTGTGSNSPLHF
>TRBJ2-7|NA|NA|TRBV13
TGTGCCAGCAGCTCCTCCTACGAGCAGTACTTC
CASSSSYEQYF
>TRBJ1-2|TRBD1|once|TRBV5-1
TGCGCCAGCAGCCCGACAGGGGGCGAGGGCTATGGCTACACCTTC
CASSPTGGEGYGYTF
>TRBJ1-4|NA|once|TRBV29-1
TGCAGCGTTGAAGGCAGCACTAATGAAAAACTGTTTTTT
CSVEGSTNEKLFF
>TRBJ2-3|NA|NA|TRBV19
TGTGCCAGTAGTATGTGGGCAGGGGGCACAGATACGCAGTATTTT
CASSMWAGGTDTQYF
>TRBJ2-5|TRBD2|NA|TRBV4-1
TGCGCCAGCAGCCAAGTGGGAGCGGGGGTGGGGGAGACCCAGTACTTC
CASSQVGAGVGETQYF
>TRBJ2-3|NA|NA|TRBV7-2
TGTGCCAGCAGCTTAGGAAGCACAGATACGCAGTATTTT
CASSLGSTDTQYF
>TRBJ1-1|TRBD1|NA|TRBV11-2
TGTGCCAGCAGCCCTCCCACAGGGGTCAGGGAAGCTTTCTTT
CASSPPTGVREAFF
>TRBJ2-7|TRBD1|NA|TRBV29-1
TGCAGCGCCCGACAGGGGGCCTACGAGCAGTACTTC
CSARQGAYEQYF
>TRBJ2-7|NA|NA|TRBV7-2
TGTGCCAGCAGCTTAAGGATTACTAGCTCCTACGAGCAGTACTTC
CASSLRITSSYEQYF
>TRBJ2-5|TRBD2|NA|TRBV5-4
TGTGCCAGCAGCTTAGCGGGAGGGCCGCGGGAGACCCAGTACTTC
CASSLAGGPRETQYF
>TRBJ1-1|NA|NA|TRBV11-2
TGTGCCAGCAGCTTAGCGCTGGGGGGGAACACTGAAGCTTTCTTT
CASSLALGGNTEAFF
>TRBJ2-4|NA|NA|TRBV19
TGTGCCAGTAGTAGGGGGGCCAAAAACATTCAGTACTTC
CASSRGAKNIQYF
>TRBJ2-7|TRBD2|NA|TRBV6-5
TGTGCCAGCAGTTACACTAGCGGGGGGCGGTCCTACGAGCAGTACTTC
CASSYTSGGRSYEQYF
>TRBJ1-3|TRBD1|NA|TRBV7-9
TGTGCCAGCAGCTCCCTCTGGACAGGCTCTGGAAACACCATATATTTT
CASSSLWTGSGNTIYF
>TRBJ2-3|TRBD2|NA|TRBV2
TGTGCCAGCATTAGCGGGAGGGCCACAGATACGCAGTATTTT
CASISGRATDTQYF
>TRBJ1-2|TRBD1|NA|TRBV5-1
TGCGCCAGCAGCACCGGGACAGTCGGTTATGGCTACACCTTC
CASSTGTVGYGYTF
>TRBJ1-2|TRBD1|NA|TRBV5-4
TGTGCCAGCAGCTTCGACAGGGGAAACTATGGCTACACCTTC
CASSFDRGNYGYTF
>TRBJ1-5|NA|NA|TRBV29-1
TGCAGCGTTGGAGAGGGGGGTCAGCCCCAGCATTTT
CSVGEGGQPQHF
>TRBJ2-1|TRBD1|NA|TRBV7-9
TGTGCCAGCAGCTTAGGAGGGGGCAGGGACAATGAGCAGTTCTTC
CASSLGGGRDNEQFF
>TRBJ2-2|TRBD2|NA|TRBV7-9
TGTGCCAGCAGCCCACTAGCGGGAGGGAACACCGGGGAGCTGTTTTTT
CASSPLAGGNTGELFF
>TRBJ2-1|NA|NA|TRBV18
TGTGCCAGCTCACCACCAGGGAGCTCCTACAATGAGCAGTTCTTC
CASSPPGSSYNEQFF
>TRBJ2-1|NA|NA|TRBV18
TGTGCCAGCTCACCAGGACTGTACAATGAGCAGTTCTTC
CASSPGLYNEQFF
>TRBJ1-4|TRBD1|NA|TRBV7-2
TGTGCCAGCAGCCCAGGGGGCACTAATGAAAAACTGTTTTTT
CASSPGGTNEKLFF
>TRBJ2-7|TRBD2|NA|TRBV2
TGTGCCAGCAGTGGACTAGCGGGGGCCGAGCAGTACTTC
CASSGLAGAEQYF
>TRBJ1-3|NA|NA|TRBV6-5
TGTGCCAGCAGTTACTCGGGGCGCTCTGGAAACACCATATATTTT
CASSYSGRSGNTIYF
>TRBJ2-5|TRBD1|NA|TRBV28
TGTGCCAGCAGTTCCCCCGCGACAGGGGAGACCCAGTACTTC
CASSSPATGETQYF
>TRBJ2-5|TRBD2|NA|TRBV7-8
TGTGCCAGCAGCAAAAGACTAGCGGAGACCCAGTACTTC
CASSKRLAETQYF
>TRBJ1-1|NA|NA|TRBV9
TGTGCCAGCAGCCAACAATACAGCTTTGAAGCTTTCTTT
CASSQQYSFEAFF
>TRBJ1-1|NA|NA|TRBV18
TGTGCCAGCTCACCAGATCAGGACACTGAAGCTTTCTTT
CASSPDQDTEAFF
>TRBJ2-3|TRBD2|few|TRBV10-3
TGTGCCATCAGTGAGTCGGGGACTAGCGGAACCCAACGGGATACGCAGTATTTT
CAISESGTSGTQRDTQYF
>TRBJ2-5|TRBD2|once|TRBV7-3
TGTGCCAGCAGCTCTAGCGGGGTAGGGCAAGAGACCCAGTACTTC
CASSSSGVGQETQYF